The rows below give T cell receptor beta chains drawn from one sample of a study of blood T cell repertoires in COVID-19. The method was immunoSEQ multiplex PCR; TCRdb's version includes in-frame clones alone and lacks a portion of them. The sample holds tens of thousands of clones, around four fifths seen once. The material sequenced was peripheral blood. These TCRs come from a man aged 45-65 years with acute or convalescent COVID-19. CDR3s include the opening cysteine and the closing phenylalanine or tryptophan. D genes are given only for firm matches. Size values are once, few and many counts, or a class for expanded clones, and some rows have none.

>TRBD2|-|TRBJ2-1|TRBV19
TGTGCCAGTAGGGGGCTAGCGGGAGGGGACAATGAGCAGTTCTTC
CASRGLAGGDNEQFF
>TRBD1|few|TRBJ1-1|TRBV5-1
TGCGCCAGCAGCTTTAACCTACAGGGGGCTGAAGCTTTCTTT
CASSFNLQGAEAFF
>-|-|TRBJ2-1|TRBV18
TGTGCCAGCTCCCCTAATAGCGTCCAATCCTACAATGAGCAGTTCTTC
CASSPNSVQSYNEQFF
>-|-|TRBJ2-7|TRBV6-5
TGTGCCAGCACCCGAGGCTACCAAGTTTCCGAGCAGTACTTC
CASTRGYQVSEQYF
>TRBD1|-|TRBJ1-3|TRBV29-1
TGCAGCGTTGGACAGGGGGCTGGAAACACCATATATTTT
CSVGQGAGNTIYF
>TRBD2|-|TRBJ2-2|TRBV18
TGTGCCAGCTCACGGTCTAGCGGGAGGCCGGGCACCGGGGAGCTGTTTTTT
CASSRSSGRPGTGELFF
>-|-|TRBJ1-1|TRBV5-6
TGTGCCAGCAGCTTGGGAGTTGAAGCTTTCTTT
CASSLGVEAFF
>-|-|TRBJ2-5|TRBV29-1
TGCAGCGTTGAAGATATCCGGGTCCAAGAGACCCAGTACTTC
CSVEDIRVQETQYF
>-|-|TRBJ1-3|TRBV6-1
TGTGCCAGCAGTGAAACCGGGAACTCTGGAAACACCATATATTTT
CASSETGNSGNTIYF
>TRBD2|-|TRBJ2-2|TRBV2
TGTGCCAGCAGTGAAGCGGCAGCGGGGGGGCCCGGGGAGCTGTTTTTT
CASSEAAAGGPGELFF
>TRBD1|-|TRBJ2-2|TRBV27
TGTGCCAGCAGTTTATCCGCCGGGACAGTTGCTTGGGCCGGGGAGCTGTTTTTT
CASSLSAGTVAWAGELFF
>TRBD1|-|TRBJ1-4|TRBV12-3/TRBV12-4
TGTGCCAGCAGGAGGGGGCTGAATGAAAAACTGTTTTTT
CASRRGLNEKLFF
>-|-|TRBJ2-1|TRBV5-1
TGCGCCAGCAGCTCCCCCATGGCTAATGAGCAGTTCTTC
CASSSPMANEQFF
>-|-|TRBJ2-1|TRBV19
TGTGCCAGCCGTGACCCGGGACAACCTAGCTCCTACAATGAGCAGTTCTTC
CASRDPGQPSSYNEQFF
>-|few|TRBJ2-7|TRBV18
TGTGCCAGCTCACCAGGGCAGGGTCCCTACGAGCAGTACTTC
CASSPGQGPYEQYF
>-|-|TRBJ2-1|TRBV4-3
TGCGCCAGCAGCCAAGGAGGCAGTATCAATGAGCAGTTCTTC
CASSQGGSINEQFF
>-|-|TRBJ2-7|TRBV6-5
TGTGCCAGCAGTTACCTGGCGGAGGGGTACGAGCAGTACTTC
CASSYLAEGYEQYF
>TRBD2|once|TRBJ2-3|TRBV13
TGTGCCAGCAGCTCCGGGACTAGCGGGGGGTATACGCAGTATTTT
CASSSGTSGGYTQYF
>-|-|TRBJ2-7|TRBV30
TGTGCCTGGAGTCTACGGGACTTCGCCTCCTACGAGCAGTACTTC
CAWSLRDFASYEQYF
>TRBD1|-|TRBJ1-5|TRBV7-2
TGTGCCAGCAGCCCCGGGGAGACAGGGGTGTTCGGCAATCAGCCCCAGCATTTT
CASSPGETGVFGNQPQHF
>TRBD2|-|TRBJ2-1|TRBV5-1
TGCGCCAGCAGCTTGGAATTTAGCGGGGCGGGGCAGTTCTTC
CASSLEFSGAGQFF
>TRBD1|-|TRBJ1-2|TRBV28
TGTGCCAGCAGTTCTCAGGGGGATCGGGGCTACACCTTC
CASSSQGDRGYTF
>-|few|TRBJ2-1|TRBV7-6
TGTGCCAGCAGCTTAGGGGTGGGCAGGGTATTCAATGAGCAGTTCTTC
CASSLGVGRVFNEQFF
>-|-|TRBJ1-6|TRBV11-1
TGTGCCAGCAGCTTTGACAGACAAGTATATAATTCACCCCTCCACTTT
CASSFDRQVYNSPLHF
>TRBD1|once|TRBJ1-3|TRBV7-2
TGTGCCAGCAGCTTAGTAGGGGGCCTCGCCTCCTCCTCTGGAAACACCATATATTTT
CASSLVGGLASSSGNTIYF
>TRBD2|-|TRBJ2-5|TRBV3-1/TRBV3-2
TGTGCCAGCAGCCAAGATATGGCGGGAGGGGCCCAGTACTTC
CASSQDMAGGAQYF
>-|-|TRBJ1-5|TRBV30
TGTGCCTGGAGTGTACGGGGGGCGGGACGCAATCAGCCCCAGCATTTT
CAWSVRGAGRNQPQHF
>-|-|TRBJ2-3|TRBV7-2
TGTGCCAGCAGCTTGCAGGGGGGCAGGGATACGCAGTATTTT
CASSLQGGRDTQYF
>TRBD2|-|TRBJ2-1|TRBV7-6
TGTGCCAGCAGCTTGAGCAGCGGGAGGTACAATGAGCAGTTCTTC
CASSLSSGRYNEQFF
>TRBD2|-|TRBJ2-5|TRBV5-1
TGCGCCAGCAGCCCCATAGCGGGGGGGGGAGAGACCCAGTACTTC
CASSPIAGGGETQYF
>-|-|TRBJ2-3|TRBV19
TGTGCCAGTAGTATACTGGCGGCGACAGATACGCAGTATTTT
CASSILAATDTQYF
>-|-|TRBJ2-7|TRBV12-3/TRBV12-4
TGTGCCAGCAGAGCCGTAGTCGGCGAGCAGTACTTC
CASRAVVGEQYF
>-|-|TRBJ1-5|TRBV7-9
TGTGCCAGCAGCTTAGGGGGCCGGAATCAGCCCCAGCATTTT
CASSLGGRNQPQHF
>-|-|TRBJ2-5|TRBV7-2
TGTGCCAGCAGCTTAGTAGCGCAAGAGACCCAGTACTTC
CASSLVAQETQYF
>TRBD1|-|TRBJ2-5|TRBV5-1
TGCGCCAGCAGCTTGGGACAGGGGGGCGGGGAGACCCAGTACTTC
CASSLGQGGGETQYF
>TRBD1|-|TRBJ2-5|TRBV11-2
TGTGCCAGCAGCTTAGTGGGACAGGGAGGAGAGACCCAGTACTTC
CASSLVGQGGETQYF
>TRBD1|-|TRBJ1-2|TRBV5-6
TGTGCCAGCAGCGTAGGGACAGGGGGTCGCTATGGCTACACCTTC
CASSVGTGGRYGYTF
>TRBD2|-|TRBJ2-2|TRBV4-2
TGTGCCAGCAGCCATTCCACTAGCGAGAACACCGGGGAGCTGTTTTTT
CASSHSTSENTGELFF
>-|-|TRBJ2-1|TRBV19
TGTGCCAGTAGTAGCCGGGGTGAGCAGTTCTTC
CASSSRGEQFF
>TRBD1|-|TRBJ1-4|TRBV4-3
TGCGCCAGCAGCCAAGGGGACAGGGGATATGAAAAACTGTTTTTT
CASSQGDRGYEKLFF
>TRBD1|-|TRBJ2-2|TRBV18
TGTGCCAGCTCACCACCGACAGGGGGGAACACCGGGGAGCTGTTTTTT
CASSPPTGGNTGELFF
>-|-|TRBJ2-3|TRBV9
TGTGCCAGCAGCGTAGCTGGGGTTCGCGGAGGAACTAGCACAGATACGCAGTATTTT
CASSVAGVRGGTSTDTQYF
>TRBD1|-|TRBJ2-7|TRBV5-1
TGCGCCAGCAGCTGGGGACAGGGGGTCTACGAGCAGTACTTC
CASSWGQGVYEQYF
>-|-|TRBJ1-6|TRBV11-2
TGTGCCAGCAGCTTGGGCCGGGAGAACTCACCCCTCCACTTT
CASSLGRENSPLHF
>TRBD2|-|TRBJ2-6|TRBV4-2
TGTGCCAGCACCTTAGCGGGCGCCCACTCTGGGGCCAACGTCCTGACTTTC
CASTLAGAHSGANVLTF
>TRBD1|-|TRBJ1-5|TRBV28
TGTGCCAGCACCCAGACAGGGTGGGTAGAAAGCAATCAGCCCCAGCATTTT
CASTQTGWVESNQPQHF
>TRBD1|-|TRBJ1-4|TRBV7-9
TGTGCCAGCAGCCGGGGACAGGGTCACGAAAAACTGTTTTTT
CASSRGQGHEKLFF
>-|-|TRBJ1-2|TRBV6-5
TGTGCCAGCAGTTCCGGAAACGGGTTGGGCTACACCTTC
CASSSGNGLGYTF
>-|few|TRBJ2-2|TRBV7-2
TGTGCCAGCAGCTTAGTCTGGAGAAACACCGGGGAGCTGTTTTTT
CASSLVWRNTGELFF
>-|-|TRBJ2-7|TRBV7-9
TGTGCCAGCAGCCCCTCCGGTCGTAACTACGAGCAGTACTTC
CASSPSGRNYEQYF
>TRBD1|-|TRBJ1-1|TRBV7-2
TGTGCCAGCAGCTTCGACAGGGGGTGGGGGTTCTTT
CASSFDRGWGFF
>-|-|TRBJ1-4|TRBV18
TGTGCCAGCTCACCAAGTCTAATACCTAATAATGAAAAACTGTTTTTT
CASSPSLIPNNEKLFF
>TRBD2|-|TRBJ2-3|TRBV6-2/TRBV6-3
TGTGCCAGCAGCAGCGGGATCCTCACAGATACGCAGTATTTT
CASSSGILTDTQYF
>-|-|TRBJ1-4|TRBV6-5
TGTGCCAGCAGTTCTCGGGGGGAAAAACTGTTTTTT
CASSSRGEKLFF
>-|-|TRBJ1-3|TRBV28
TGTGCCAGCAGCGGAGCGGTCGGAAACACCATATATTTT
CASSGAVGNTIYF
>TRBD1|-|TRBJ2-6|TRBV5-6
TGTGCCAGCAGCTTGGTGGACAGGTATTCTGGGGCCAACGTCCTGACTTTC
CASSLVDRYSGANVLTF